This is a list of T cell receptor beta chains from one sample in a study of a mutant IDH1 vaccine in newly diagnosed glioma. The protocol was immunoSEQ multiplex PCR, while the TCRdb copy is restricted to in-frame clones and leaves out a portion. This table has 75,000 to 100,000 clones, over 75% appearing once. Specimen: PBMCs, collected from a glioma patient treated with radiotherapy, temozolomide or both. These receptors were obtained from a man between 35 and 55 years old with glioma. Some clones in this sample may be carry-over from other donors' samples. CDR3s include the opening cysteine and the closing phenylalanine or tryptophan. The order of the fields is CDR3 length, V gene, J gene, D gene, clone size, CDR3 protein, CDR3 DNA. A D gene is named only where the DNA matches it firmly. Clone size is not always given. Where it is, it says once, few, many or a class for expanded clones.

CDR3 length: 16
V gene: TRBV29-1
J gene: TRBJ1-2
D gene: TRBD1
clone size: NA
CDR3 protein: CSVEDSSTGAGYGYTF
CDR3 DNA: TGCAGCGTTGAAGATTCTTCGACAGGGGCGGGGTATGGCTACACCTTC

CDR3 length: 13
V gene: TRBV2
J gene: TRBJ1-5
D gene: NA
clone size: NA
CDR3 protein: CASSGDGRQPQHF
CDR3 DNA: TGTGCCAGCAGTGGGGACGGACGGCAGCCCCAGCATTTT

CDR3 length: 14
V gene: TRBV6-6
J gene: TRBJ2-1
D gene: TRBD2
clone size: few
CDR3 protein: CASNPGLTYNEQFF
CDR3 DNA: TGTGCCAGCAACCCGGGACTAACCTACAATGAGCAGTTCTTC

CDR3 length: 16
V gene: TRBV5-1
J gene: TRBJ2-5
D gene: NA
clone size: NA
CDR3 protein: CASSSAPGGAGETQYF
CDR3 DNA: TGCGCCAGCAGCTCGGCCCCCGGCGGGGCGGGAGAGACCCAGTACTTC

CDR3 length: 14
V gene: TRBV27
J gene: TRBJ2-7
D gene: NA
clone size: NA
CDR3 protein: CASIPRVGGNEQYF
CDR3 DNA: TGTGCCAGCATTCCTCGGGTGGGGGGAAACGAGCAGTACTTC

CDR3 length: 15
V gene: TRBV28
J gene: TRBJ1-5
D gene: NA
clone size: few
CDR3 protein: CASSGGGAGNQPQHF
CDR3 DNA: TGTGCCAGCAGTGGAGGGGGTGCGGGCAATCAGCCCCAGCATTTT

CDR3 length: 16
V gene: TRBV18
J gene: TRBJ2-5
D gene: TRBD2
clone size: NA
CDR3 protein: CASSPQGAGNGETQYF
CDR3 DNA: TGTGCCAGCTCACCCCAGGGAGCGGGGAACGGAGAGACCCAGTACTTC

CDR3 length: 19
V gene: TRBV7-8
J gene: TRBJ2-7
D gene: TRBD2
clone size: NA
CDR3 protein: CASSLIRPEGRGATYEQYF
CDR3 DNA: TGTGCCAGCAGCTTAATCCGGCCAGAGGGGCGGGGGGCAACTTACGAGCAGTACTTC

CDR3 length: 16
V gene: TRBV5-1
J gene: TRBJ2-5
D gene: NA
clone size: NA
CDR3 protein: CASSLGGVAAQETQYF
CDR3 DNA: TGCGCCAGCAGCTTGGGGGGGGTAGCGGCCCAAGAGACCCAGTACTTC

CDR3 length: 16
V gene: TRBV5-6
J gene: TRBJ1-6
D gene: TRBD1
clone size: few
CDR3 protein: CASSLAGQSYNSPLHF
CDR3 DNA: TGTGCCAGCAGCTTGGCGGGACAGAGCTATAATTCACCCCTCCACTTT

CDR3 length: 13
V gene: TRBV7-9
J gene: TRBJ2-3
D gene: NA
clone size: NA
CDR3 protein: CASSLLHTDTQYF
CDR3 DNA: TGTGCCAGCAGCCTCCTTCACACAGATACGCAGTATTTT

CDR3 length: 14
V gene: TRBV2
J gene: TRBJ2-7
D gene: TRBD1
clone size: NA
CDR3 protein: CASSAGTGPYEQYF
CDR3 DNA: TGTGCCAGCAGTGCCGGGACAGGCCCCTACGAGCAGTACTTC

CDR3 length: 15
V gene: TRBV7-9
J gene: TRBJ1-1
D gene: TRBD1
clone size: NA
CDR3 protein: CASILTNRGTTEAFF
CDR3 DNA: TGTGCCAGCATCCTAACGAACAGGGGGACCACTGAAGCTTTCTTT

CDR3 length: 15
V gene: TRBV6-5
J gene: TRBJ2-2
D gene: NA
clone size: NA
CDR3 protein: CASTRPGTNTGELFF
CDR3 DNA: TGTGCCAGCACTCGTCCGGGGACGAACACCGGGGAGCTGTTTTTT

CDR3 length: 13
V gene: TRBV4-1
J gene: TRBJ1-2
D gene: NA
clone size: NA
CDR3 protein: CASSTTGFDGYTF
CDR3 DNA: TGCGCCAGCTCAACAACGGGCTTCGATGGCTACACCTTC

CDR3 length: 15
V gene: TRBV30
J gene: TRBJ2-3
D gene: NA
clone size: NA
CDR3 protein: CAWSIRGTLTDTQYF
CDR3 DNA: TGTGCCTGGAGTATTCGGGGCACTTTAACAGATACGCAGTATTTT

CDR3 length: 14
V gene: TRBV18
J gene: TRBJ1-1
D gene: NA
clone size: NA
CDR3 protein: CASSPTGRNTEAFF
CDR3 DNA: TGTGCCAGCTCACCTACAGGCAGGAACACTGAAGCTTTCTTT

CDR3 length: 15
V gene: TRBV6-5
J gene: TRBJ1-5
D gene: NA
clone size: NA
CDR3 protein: CASSYKAGLNQPQHF
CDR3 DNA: TGTGCCAGCAGTTACAAGGCAGGGCTAAATCAGCCCCAGCATTTT

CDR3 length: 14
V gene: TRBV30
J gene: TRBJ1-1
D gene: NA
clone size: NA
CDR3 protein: CAWSPGGQYSEAFF
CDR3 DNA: TGTGCCTGGAGTCCTGGGGGTCAGTATTCTGAAGCTTTCTTT

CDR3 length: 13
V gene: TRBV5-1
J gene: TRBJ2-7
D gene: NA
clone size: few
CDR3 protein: CASSWGAGNEQYF
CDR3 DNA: TGCGCCAGCAGCTGGGGGGCAGGGAACGAGCAGTACTTC